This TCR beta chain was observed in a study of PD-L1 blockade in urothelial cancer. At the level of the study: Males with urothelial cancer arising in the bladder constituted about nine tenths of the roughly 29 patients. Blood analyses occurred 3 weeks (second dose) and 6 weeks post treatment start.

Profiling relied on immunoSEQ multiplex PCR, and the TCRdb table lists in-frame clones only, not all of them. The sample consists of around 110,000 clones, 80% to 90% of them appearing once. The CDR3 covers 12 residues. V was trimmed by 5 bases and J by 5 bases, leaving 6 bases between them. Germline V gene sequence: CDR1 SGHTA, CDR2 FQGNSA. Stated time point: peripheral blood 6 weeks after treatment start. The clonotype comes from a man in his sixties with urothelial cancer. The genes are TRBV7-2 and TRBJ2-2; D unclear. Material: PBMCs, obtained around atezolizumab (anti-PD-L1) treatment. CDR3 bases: TGTGCCAGCAGCCCCTATACCGGGGAGCTGTTTTTT. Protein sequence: CASSPYTGELFF.